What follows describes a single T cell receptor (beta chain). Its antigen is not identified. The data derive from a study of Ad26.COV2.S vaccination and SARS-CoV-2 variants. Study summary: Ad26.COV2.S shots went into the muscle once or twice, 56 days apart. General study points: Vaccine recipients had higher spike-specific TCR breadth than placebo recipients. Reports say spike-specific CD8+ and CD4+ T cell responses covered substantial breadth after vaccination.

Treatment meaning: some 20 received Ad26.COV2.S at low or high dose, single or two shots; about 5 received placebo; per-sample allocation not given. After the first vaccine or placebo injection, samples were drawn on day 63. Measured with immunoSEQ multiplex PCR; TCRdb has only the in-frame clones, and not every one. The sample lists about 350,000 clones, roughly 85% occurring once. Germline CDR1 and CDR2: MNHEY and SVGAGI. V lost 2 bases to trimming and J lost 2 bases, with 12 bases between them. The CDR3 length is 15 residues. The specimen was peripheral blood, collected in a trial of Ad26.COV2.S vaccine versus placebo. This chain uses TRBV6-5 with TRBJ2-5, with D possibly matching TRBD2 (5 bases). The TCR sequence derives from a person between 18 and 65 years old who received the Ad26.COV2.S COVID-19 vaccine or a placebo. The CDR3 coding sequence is TGTGCCAGCAGTTACCACAGCGGAGGTCAAGAGACCCAGTACTTC. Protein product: CASSYHSGGQETQYF.